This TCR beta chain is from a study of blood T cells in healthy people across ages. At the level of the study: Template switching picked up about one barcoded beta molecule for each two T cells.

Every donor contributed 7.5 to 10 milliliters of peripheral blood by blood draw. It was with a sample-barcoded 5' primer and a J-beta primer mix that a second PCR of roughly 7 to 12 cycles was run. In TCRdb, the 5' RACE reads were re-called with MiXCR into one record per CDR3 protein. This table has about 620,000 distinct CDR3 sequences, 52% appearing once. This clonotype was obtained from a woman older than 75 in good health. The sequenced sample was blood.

The DNA of the CDR3 is TGTGCCAGCAGGTTGGCGACAGGGTTTTCACCCCTCCACTTT. It yields the protein CASRLATGFSPLHF. This chain connects TRBV27 to TRBJ1-6, with 7 bases lining up with TRBD1. The V and J ends lost 6 bases and 9 bases, in that order; junction bases with no gene match: 8. The V gene's germline CDR1 is MNHEY and CDR2 SMNVEV (reference sequence). The CDR3 runs 14 residues.